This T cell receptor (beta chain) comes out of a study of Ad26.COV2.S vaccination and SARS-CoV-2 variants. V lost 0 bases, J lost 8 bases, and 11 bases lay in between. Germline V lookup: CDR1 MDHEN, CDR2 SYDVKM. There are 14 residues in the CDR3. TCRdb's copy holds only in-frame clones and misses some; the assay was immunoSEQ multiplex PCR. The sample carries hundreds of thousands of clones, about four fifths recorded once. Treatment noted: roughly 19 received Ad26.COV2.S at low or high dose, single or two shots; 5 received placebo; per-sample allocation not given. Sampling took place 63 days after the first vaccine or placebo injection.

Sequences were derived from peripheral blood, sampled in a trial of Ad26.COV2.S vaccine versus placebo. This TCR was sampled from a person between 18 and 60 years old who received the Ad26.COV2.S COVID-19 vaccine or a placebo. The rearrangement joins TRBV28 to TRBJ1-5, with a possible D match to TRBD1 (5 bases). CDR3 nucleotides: TGTGCCAGCAGTTTATGGGCCCCAGGGAAGCCCCAGCATTTT. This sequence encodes CASSLWAPGKPQHF.